The T cell receptor (beta chain) under discussion was sequenced for a study of T cells after yellow fever vaccination. The germline V and J ends were trimmed by 4 bases and 7 bases, with 13 bases remaining between them. The CDR3 covers 13 residues. CDR1 and CDR2 (germline): MNHEY, SMNVEV (reference sequence). 5'RACE template switching generated TCR cDNA, adding a universal primer site and UMIs. TCRdb redid the calling of the 5' RACE reads with MiXCR, one entry per CDR3 protein. The sample has about 220,000 distinct CDR3 sequences, approximately 6.3% seen once; the top ten hold 1.1%. This material consisted of CD4+ T cells sorted from PBMCs, taken on the day of the yellow fever booster vaccination. The TCR comes from a man aged 25 to 45 who received the YFV17D yellow fever vaccine. The chain couples TRBV27 to TRBJ1-1; perhaps TRBD1 as D (6 bases). CDR3 DNA sequence: TGTGCCAGCAGTTCCCCCCCGACAGGTGAAGCTTTCTTT. Its protein product is CASSSPPTGEAFF.